The following is a T cell receptor beta chain sequence with its context. These data are taken from a study of control samples from healthy donors and cancer patients. V lost 2 bases and J 4 bases, leaving 13 bases between the germline ends. The CDR3 totals 15 residues. Germline V gene data show CDR1 as SGHRS and CDR2 as YFSETQ. Data came from immunoSEQ multiplex PCR; TCRdb stores just in-frame clones and leaves some out. The profile shows under 450,000 clones, 80% to 95% of them singletons. V usage is TRBV5-1 and J usage is TRBJ2-1, with D perhaps matching TRBD2 (5 bases). Sequencing used PBMCs. The TCR originated in a man aged 40-49 years with head and neck cancer. The chain's CDR3 is CASSLESGRYNEQFF. The CDR3 DNA reads as TGCGCCAGCAGCTTAGAAAGCGGCCGGTACAATGAGCAGTTCTTC.